This T cell receptor (beta chain) was documented in a study of naive and memory T cell subsets. General study findings and limits: Naive repertoires, especially CD8, held a few larger clonotypes, possibly memory cells re-expressing CD45RA. Activation and differentiation may alter RNA-based TCR counts. Naive and memory subsets had different power law exponents for TCR abundance.

A note on this clonotype: Its antigen is as yet unknown.

An equimolar mix of two oligonucleotides served as the beta constant-region primer for TRBC1 and TRBC2. Four rounds of PCR amplified the ligated cDNA using nested alpha and beta constant-region primers plus SP2. Each CDR3 protein is one row after TCRdb ran MiXCR on the UMI-ligation and nested PCR reads. Among about 90,000 distinct CDR3 sequences listed, over 9% were seen once. The CDR3 is 12 residues long. Germline V lookup: CDR1 MNHNY, CDR2 SVGAGI (reference sequence). Trimming stripped 0 bases from V and 5 bases from J, with 1 base between. CMV status came from CD4+ T cell IFNgamma after overnight CMV lysate stimulation of fresh PBMCs.

The receptor was isolated from a human donor in good health. The rearrangement uses TRBV6-6 and TRBJ2-2; no definite D call. Sequencing input: naive CD4+ T cells from blood. The CDR3 sequence: CASSYSTGELFF. Here the CDR3 DNA reads TGTGCCAGCAGTTACTCGACCGGGGAGCTGTTTTTT.